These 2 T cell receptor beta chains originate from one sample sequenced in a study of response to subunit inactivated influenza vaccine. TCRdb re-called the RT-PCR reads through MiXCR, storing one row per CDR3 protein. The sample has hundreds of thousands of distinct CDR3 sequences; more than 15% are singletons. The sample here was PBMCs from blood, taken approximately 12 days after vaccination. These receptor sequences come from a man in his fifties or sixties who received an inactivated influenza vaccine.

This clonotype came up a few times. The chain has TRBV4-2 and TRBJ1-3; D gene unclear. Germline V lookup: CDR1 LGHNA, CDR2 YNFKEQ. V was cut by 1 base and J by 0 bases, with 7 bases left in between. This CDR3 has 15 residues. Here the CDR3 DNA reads TGTGCCAGCAGCCAAGCATCGGGCTCTGGAAACACCATATATTTT. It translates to CASSQASGSGNTIYF.

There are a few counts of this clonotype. The CDR3 spells CAISALKLAGGHNEQFF. CDR3 nucleotide sequence: TGTGCCATCAGTGCATTAAAGCTAGCGGGGGGGCATAATGAGCAGTTCTTC. This rearrangement joins TRBV10-3 to TRBJ2-1; 12 nucleotides match TRBD2. The CDR3 totals 17 residues. Germline V gene sequence: CDR1 ENHRY, CDR2 SYGVKD. J lost 7 bases, V lost 4 bases, and 11 bases had no gene match.